This T cell receptor (beta chain) was recorded in a study of T cell repertoires in cytomegalovirus infection (dated by TCRdb to the late 2010s). With regard to the full study: The peptide stimulations were aimed at well-studied HLA-B-restricted epitopes as well as recently identified HLA-C-restricted CMV epitopes, whose presentation resists viral immunomodulation. Donor HLA type was relevant to the analysis, as public TCR beta signatures indicated carriage of CMV infection together with the matching HLA type. Overall study outcomes, separate from this receptor: The ex vivo response was dominated by HLA-C-restricted CMV-specific TCR beta clonotypes, which also provided the single most frequent clonotype in two of eight donors. In both this cohort and an independent cohort of more than 350 donors, the cumulative frequency of public TCR beta family members distinguished carriers of CMV infection plus the relevant HLA type.

Data came from an Illumina HiSeq 1500. In-frame beta chains were kept once TCRdb had trimmed the public reads at Q25 with fastp and called clones with MiXCR. Rows matching on CDR3 protein sequence are summarized as one entry with the most common DNA and genes. This sample has 26,000 or so distinct CDR3 sequences in its table, and around 19% of those were observed once. The ten top clones hold 80% to 90% of the sample. Interpreted using the paper, the treatment or condition label stands for: in vitro stimulation with specific CMV peptide epitopes to enrich CMV-specific T cells. As to this clonotype: Its antigen specificity is not known. No base-level quality is on record; no much larger clone is a single base apart.

The germline V gene (reference sequence) specifies DFQATT as CDR1 and SNEGSKA as CDR2. From cysteine to phenylalanine, the CDR3 is 14 amino acids long. Just CDR3 DNA is preserved here, 42 bases in frame from base 1. Trimming at the junction amounts to 3 bases on V and 0 bases on J, and the germline ends lie 9 bases apart. Sequencing was performed on CD8+ T cells from cultured PBMCs, taken from culture after CMV antigen stimulation. This receptor was identified in a human donor in good health (CMV status not recorded). Some clones in this sample may be carry-over from other donors' samples. The chain uses TRBV20-1 and TRBJ1-3; no D segment can be confidently identified. The CDR3 amino acid sequence is: CSASVLLSGNTIYF. The sequenced DNA: TGCAGTGCTAGCGTCCTCCTCTCTGGAAACACCATATATTTT.